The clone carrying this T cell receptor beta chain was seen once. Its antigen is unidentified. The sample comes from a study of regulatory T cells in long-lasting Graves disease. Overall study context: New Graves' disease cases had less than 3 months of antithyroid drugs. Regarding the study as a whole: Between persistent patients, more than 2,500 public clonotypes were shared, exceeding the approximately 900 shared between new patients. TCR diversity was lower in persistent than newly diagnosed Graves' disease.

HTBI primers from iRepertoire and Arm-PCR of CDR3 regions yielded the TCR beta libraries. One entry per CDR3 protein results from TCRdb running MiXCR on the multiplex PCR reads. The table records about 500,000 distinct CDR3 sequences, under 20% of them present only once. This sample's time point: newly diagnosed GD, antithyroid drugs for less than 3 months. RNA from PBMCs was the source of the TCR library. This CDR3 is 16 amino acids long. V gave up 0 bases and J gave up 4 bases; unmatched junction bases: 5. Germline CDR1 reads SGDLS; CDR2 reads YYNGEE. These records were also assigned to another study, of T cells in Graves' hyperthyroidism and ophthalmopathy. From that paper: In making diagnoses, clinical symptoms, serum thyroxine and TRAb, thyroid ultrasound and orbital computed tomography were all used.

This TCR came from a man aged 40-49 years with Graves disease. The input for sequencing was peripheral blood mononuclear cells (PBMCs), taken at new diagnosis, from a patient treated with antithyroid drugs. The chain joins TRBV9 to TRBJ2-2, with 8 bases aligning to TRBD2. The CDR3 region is CASSVGVTSATGELFF. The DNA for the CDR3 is TGTGCCAGCAGCGTAGGGGTGACTAGCGCCACCGGGGAGCTGTTTTTT.